This passage covers 14 T cell receptor beta chains from one sample sequenced in a study of blood T cell repertoires in COVID-19. Clones were sequenced by immunoSEQ multiplex PCR, and TCRdb holds only the in-frame ones, with some missing. Of 90,000 to 150,000 clones listed, around three quarters are singletons. Sequencing input: peripheral blood. The source is a woman aged 80 or older with acute or convalescent COVID-19.

V gene TRBV24-1 combines with J gene TRBJ2-1, with 11 nucleotides matching TRBD2. The CDR3 runs to 15 residues. CDR1 and CDR2 from the germline V gene are KGHDR and SFDVKD. V was pared by 4 bases and J by 6 bases, with 4 bases of the junction left unmatched. CDR3 DNA sequence: TGTGCCACCAGTGAATCCGGGACTAGCGGCAATGAGCAGTTCTTC. Translating gives CATSESGTSGNEQFF.

The chain has TRBV27 and TRBJ1-6, with D perhaps TRBD1 (6 bases). This CDR3 region has 14 residues. Germline assignment: CDR1 MNHEY and CDR2 SMNVEV (reference sequence). Trimming pared 5 bases from V and 8 bases from J, leaving 13 bases between. In DNA form, the CDR3 reads TGTGCCAGCAGTCCTACAGGGATTGATTCACCCCTCCACTTT. Its translation: CASSPTGIDSPLHF.

The chain combines TRBV20-1 with TRBJ2-1; a weak D match, TRBD1 (6 bases). V was trimmed by 3 bases and J by 7 bases, leaving 19 bases between them. Germline CDR1 DFQATT, CDR2 SNEGSKA (reference sequence). This CDR3 spans 15 amino acids. Written as DNA, the CDR3 is TGCAGTGCTAGTAGTGGGATTGTGGGGGCGAATGAGCAGTTCTTC. The encoded protein is CSASSGIVGANEQFF.

The CDR3 protein is CASRPTGSNTGELFF. CDR3 nucleotides: TGCGCCAGCAGACCGACAGGGAGCAACACCGGGGAGCTGTTTTTT. This sequence joins TRBV5-1 and TRBJ2-2; 7 bases match TRBD1. Germline V gene sequence: CDR1 SGHRS, CDR2 YFSETQ. The CDR3 runs 15 residues. V lost 5 bases and J lost 2; bases outside the gene matches: 6.

The V gene is TRBV29-1, the J gene TRBJ1-1; D not certain. Germline CDR1 is SQVTM and CDR2 is ANQGSEA. This CDR3 has 14 amino acids. Deletions cut 2 bases from V and 1 base from J, with 11 bases between. CDR3 coding DNA: TGCAGCGTTGAATGGGCAGTTACGAACACTGAAGCTTTCTTT. Its translation: CSVEWAVTNTEAFF.

The chain is built from TRBV2 and TRBJ1-1; 10 bases are a match to TRBD1. This CDR3 contains 15 residues. Germline CDR1 reads SNHLY; CDR2 reads FYNNEI. Trimming cost V 7 bases and J 6 bases; bases outside gene matches: 11. CDR3 protein: CASNLGQGRMAEAFF. The CDR3 nucleotides are TGTGCCAGCAATTTGGGACAGGGGAGGATGGCTGAAGCTTTCTTT. Complete variable domain (other parts from reference TRBV2 and TRBJ1-1): EPEVTQTPSHQVTQMGQEVILRCVPISNHLYFYWYRQILGQKVEFLVSFYNNEISEKSEIFDDQFSVERPDGSNFTLKIRSTKLEDSAMYFCASNLGQGRMAEAFFGQGTRLTVV.

This chain joins TRBV19 and TRBJ2-1; D is possibly TRBD2 (5 bases). Germline-derived CDR1 and CDR2 are LNHDA and SQIVND (reference sequence). Trimming left V 5 bases short and J 5 bases short, with 19 bases between. The length of the CDR3 is 16 residues. CDR3 sequence reads: CASSETRAPGDNEQFF. The CDR3 DNA is TGTGCCAGTAGTGAGACCCGGGCCCCCGGGGACAATGAGCAGTTCTTC.

This clone was seen a few times. The chain recombines TRBV12-5 with TRBJ2-7; D not certain. The CDR3 consists of 12 residues. CDR1 LGHNT and CDR2 FRNRAP come from the germline V gene. Trimming removed 5 bases at V and 9 bases at J, with 14 bases between. The CDR3 reads CASGPSGRWQYF. The DNA for the CDR3 is TGTGCTAGTGGTCCCTCGGGTCGATGGCAGTACTTC. Based on the CDR3 plus reference TRBV12-5 and TRBJ2-7, the full variable domain is DARVTQTPRHKVTEMGQEVTMRCQPILGHNTVFWYRQTMMQGLELLAYFRNRAPLDDSGMPKDRFSAEMPDATLATLKIQPSEPRDSAVYFCASGPSGRWQYFGPGTRLTVT.

The V call is TRBV7-7, the J call TRBJ2-5; D is ambiguous. Trimming removed 2 bases at V and 5 bases at J, with 15 bases between. From germline, CDR1 is SSHAT and CDR2 FNYEAQ (reference sequence). CDR3 size: 15 residues. This CDR3 reads CASSLPYGGEETQYF. The CDR3 DNA is TGTGCCAGCAGCTTACCATATGGCGGTGAGGAGACCCAGTACTTC.

The CDR3 protein is CASSPGHDQETQYF. As DNA, the CDR3 is TGTGCCAGCAGCCCAGGACACGACCAAGAGACCCAGTACTTC. The rearrangement uses TRBV5-4 and TRBJ2-5; D is possibly TRBD1 (5 bases). The V end lost 4 bases, the J end lost 0 bases, and 10 bases lay between the germline ends. The V gene's germline CDR1 is SGHNT and CDR2 YYREEE (reference sequence). The CDR3 spans 14 residues.

This clone appeared a few times. The chain is built from TRBV6-1 and TRBJ1-1, with D tentatively TRBD1 (6 bases). V lost 3 bases to trimming and J lost 5 bases, with 10 bases between them. Germline V gene lookup returns CDR1 MNHNS and CDR2 SASEGT. The CDR3 has 13 amino acids. CDR3 sequence: CASSDTGKTEAFF. Written as DNA, the CDR3 is TGTGCCAGCAGTGACACAGGGAAAACTGAAGCTTTCTTT.

The chain employs TRBV27 and TRBJ1-4, with TRBD1 matching over 9 bases. The junction had 9 bases not matched to a gene; V was cut back by 6 bases and J by 7 bases. The CDR3 contains 15 residues. Per the germline V gene, CDR1 is MNHEY and CDR2 is SMNVEV (reference sequence). CDR3 sequence: CASSSTPGQGEKLFF. The CDR3 DNA follows: TGTGCCAGCAGCTCTACGCCGGGACAGGGTGAAAAACTGTTTTTT.

The chain uses TRBV29-1 and TRBJ1-1; D uncertain. The germline V gene encodes CDR1 SQVTM and CDR2 ANQGSEA. V lost 0 bases, J lost 4 bases, and 3 bases lay in between. The CDR3 runs 11 residues. As DNA, the CDR3 is TGCAGCGTTGAAGACAGCACTGAAGCTTTCTTT. This translates into CSVEDSTEAFF. The complete variable domain, with remaining parts taken from reference TRBV29-1 and TRBJ1-1, reads SAVISQKPSRDICQRGTSLTIQCQVDSQVTMMFWYRQQPGQSLTLIATANQGSEATYESGFVIDKFPISRPNLTFSTLTVSNMSPEDSSIYLCSVEDSTEAFFGQGTRLTVV.

This chain links TRBV6-5 with TRBJ2-1, with D perhaps TRBD1 (6 bases). The ends were cut back, 5 bases at V and 2 bases at J, with 10 bases in the middle. In germline, CDR1 is MNHEY, CDR2 SVGAGI. CDR3 length: 14 residues. The CDR3 loop reads CASSSGQTYNEQFF. Here the CDR3 DNA reads TGTGCCAGCAGTAGTGGACAGACCTACAATGAGCAGTTCTTC.